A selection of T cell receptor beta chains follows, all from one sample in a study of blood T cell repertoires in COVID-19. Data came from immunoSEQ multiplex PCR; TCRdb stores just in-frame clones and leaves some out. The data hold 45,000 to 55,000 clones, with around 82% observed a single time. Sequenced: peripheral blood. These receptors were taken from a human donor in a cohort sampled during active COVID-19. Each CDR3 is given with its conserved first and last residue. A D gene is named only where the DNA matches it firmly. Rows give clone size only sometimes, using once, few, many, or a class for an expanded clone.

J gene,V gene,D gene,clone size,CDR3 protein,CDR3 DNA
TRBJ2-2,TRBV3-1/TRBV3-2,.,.,CASSHGRVGTGELFF,TGTGCCAGCAGCCACGGGCGGGTGGGCACCGGGGAGCTGTTTTTT
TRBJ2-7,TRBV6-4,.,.,CASSEFVGYEQYF,TGTGCCAGCAGTGAGTTCGTCGGTTACGAGCAGTACTTC
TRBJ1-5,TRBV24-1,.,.,CATSGSNQPQHF,TGTGCCACCAGCGGTAGCAATCAGCCCCAGCATTTT
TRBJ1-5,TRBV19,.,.,CASSIGGGSNQPQHF,TGTGCCAGTAGTATAGGGGGGGGCAGCAATCAGCCCCAGCATTTT
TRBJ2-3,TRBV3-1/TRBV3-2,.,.,CASSQDHRLGTDTQYF,TGTGCCAGCAGCCAAGATCACAGGTTAGGAACAGATACGCAGTATTTT
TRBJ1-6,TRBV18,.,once,CASSPGGVSSPLHF,TGTGCCAGCTCACCCGGGGGGGTGTCTTCACCCCTCCACTTT
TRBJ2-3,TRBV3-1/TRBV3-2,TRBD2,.,CASSQASTSGEVPTDTQYF,TGTGCCAGCAGCCAAGCGTCAACTAGCGGGGAAGTCCCCACAGATACGCAGTATTTT
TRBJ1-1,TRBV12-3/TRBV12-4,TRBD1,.,CASNKQGRTEAFF,TGTGCCAGCAACAAACAGGGGAGAACTGAAGCTTTCTTT
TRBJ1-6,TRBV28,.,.,CASKVPGNTLNNSPLHF,TGTGCCAGCAAGGTACCAGGGAATACACTGAATAATTCACCCCTCCACTTT
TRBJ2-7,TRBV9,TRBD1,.,CASSEGTVSYEQYF,TGTGCCAGCAGCGAAGGGACAGTCAGCTACGAGCAGTACTTC
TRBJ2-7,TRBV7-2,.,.,CASSLARGYEQYF,TGTGCCAGCAGCTTAGCGCGAGGGTACGAGCAGTACTTC
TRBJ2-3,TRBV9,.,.,CASSALQGGADTQYF,TGTGCCAGCAGCGCCCTACAGGGTGGGGCAGATACGCAGTATTTT
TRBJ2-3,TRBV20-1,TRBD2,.,CSASRGGENTQYF,TGCAGTGCTAGTCGCGGGGGGGAGAATACGCAGTATTTT
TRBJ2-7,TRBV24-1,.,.,CATGRTYEQYF,TGTGCCACCGGACGGACTTACGAGCAGTACTTC
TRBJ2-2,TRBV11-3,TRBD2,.,CASSIGLAGGSTGELFF,TGTGCCAGCAGCATCGGACTAGCGGGGGGATCCACCGGGGAGCTGTTTTTT
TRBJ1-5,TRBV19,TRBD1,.,CASLSGQYNQPQHF,TGTGCCAGCCTCTCGGGACAGTACAATCAGCCCCAGCATTTT
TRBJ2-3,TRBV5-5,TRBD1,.,CASSVPGQGADTQYF,TGTGCCAGCAGCGTACCGGGACAGGGGGCCGATACGCAGTATTTT
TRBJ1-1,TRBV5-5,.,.,CASSIQGEWNTEAFF,TGTGCCAGCAGCATACAGGGAGAGTGGAACACTGAAGCTTTCTTT
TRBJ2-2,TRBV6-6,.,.,CASSYRLTGELFF,TGTGCCAGCAGCTATAGACTCACCGGGGAGCTGTTTTTT
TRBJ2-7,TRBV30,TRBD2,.,CAWSVLAGRYEQYF,TGTGCCTGGAGTGTACTAGCGGGGCGCTACGAGCAGTACTTC
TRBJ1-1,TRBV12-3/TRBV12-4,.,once,CASSPDRLGAFF,TGTGCCAGCAGTCCTGACAGGCTGGGGGCTTTCTTT
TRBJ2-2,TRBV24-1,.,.,CATSAGVDTGELFF,TGTGCCACCAGTGCAGGGGTGGACACCGGGGAGCTGTTTTTT
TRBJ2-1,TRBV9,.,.,CASSVEDQVSQFF,TGTGCCAGCAGCGTAGAGGATCAGGTATCCCAGTTCTTC
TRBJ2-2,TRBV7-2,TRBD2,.,CASSPSGGITGELFF,TGTGCCAGCAGCCCGAGCGGGGGTATCACCGGGGAGCTGTTTTTT
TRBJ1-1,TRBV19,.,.,CASSRFGGVTEAFF,TGTGCCAGTAGTAGGTTCGGGGGGGTCACTGAAGCTTTCTTT
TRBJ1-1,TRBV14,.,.,CASSQRQPHTEAFF,TGTGCCAGCAGCCAGCGGCAGCCGCACACTGAAGCTTTCTTT
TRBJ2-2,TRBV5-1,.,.,CASSLDSGANGELFF,TGCGCCAGCAGCTTGGATTCAGGGGCAAACGGGGAGCTGTTTTTT